These 27 T cell receptor beta chains originate from one sample sequenced in a study of shared clonotypes between healthy human individuals. Produced via immunoSEQ multiplex PCR; TCRdb's table is partial and in-frame only. The sample lists about 2 million clones, around 95% occurring once. What was sequenced was naive CD4+ T cells sorted from blood. The subset: CD45RA+ positively selected. These receptors were collected from a man aged 18 to 29 in good health.

The chain recombines TRBV19 with TRBJ2-1; no clear D. Germline CDR1 is LNHDA and CDR2 is SQIVND (reference sequence). The CDR3 length is 12 residues. V shed 5 bases and J shed 5 bases, with 7 bases lying between them. In DNA, the CDR3 is TGTGCCAGTAGTTACAAGAACAATGAGCAGTTCTTC. This encodes CASSYKNNEQFF. The variable domain in full, with the rest retrieved from reference TRBV19 and TRBJ2-1, is DGGITQSPKYLFRKEGQNVTLSCEQNLNHDAMYWYRQDPGQGLRLIYYSQIVNDFQKGDIAEGYSVSREKKESFPLTVTSAQKNPTAFYLCASSYKNNEQFFGPGTRLTVL.

The V gene is TRBV7-2, the J gene TRBJ2-5; D is possibly TRBD1 (5 bases). V was cut by 5 bases and J by 4 bases, with 14 bases left in between. Germline CDR1 and CDR2: SGHTA and FQGNSA. This CDR3 spans 14 amino acids. The CDR3 DNA reads as TGTGCCAGCAGCGCTGATGGTAGGGGAGAGACCCAGTACTTC. This sequence encodes CASSADGRGETQYF.

This clone is a singleton in its sample. J is TRBJ1-5 and V is TRBV6-1; D gene unclear. CDR3 length: 14 residues. Germline V CDR1 and CDR2: MNHNS, SASEGT. V was cut by 6 bases and J by 4 bases, with 13 bases left in between. The CDR3: CASSLSIGNQPQHF. CDR3 nucleotides: TGTGCCAGCAGCCTAAGCATCGGTAATCAGCCCCAGCATTTT.

V usage is TRBV11-3 and J usage is TRBJ2-3, with 10 positions matching TRBD1. CDR3 length equals 14 residues. Germline values: CDR1 SGHNT, CDR2 YENEEA. V was clipped by 5 bases and J by 4 bases; unmatched bases: 3. This CDR3 reads CASSHGQGADTQYF. The CDR3, as DNA: TGTGCCAGCAGCCACGGACAGGGGGCAGATACGCAGTATTTT.

The V gene is TRBV11-2, the J gene TRBJ1-1; the D is unclear. The CDR3 loop spans 14 amino acids. The V gene's germline CDR1 is SGHAT and CDR2 FQNNGV. Trimming pared 2 bases from V and 1 base from J, leaving 8 bases between. CDR3 nucleotides: TGTGCCAGCAGCTTAAGTTTTCCGAACACTGAAGCTTTCTTT. Encoded protein: CASSLSFPNTEAFF. The whole variable domain, filled in from reference TRBV11-2 and TRBJ1-1, reads EAGVAQSPRYKIIEKRQSVAFWCNPISGHATLYWYQQILGQGPKLLIQFQNNGVVDDSQLPKDRFSAERLKGVDSTLKIQPAKLEDSAVYLCASSLSFPNTEAFFGQGTRLTVV.

The genes are TRBV5-6 and TRBJ1-2; 7 bases match TRBD1. CDR1 is SGHDT and CDR2 is YYEEEE in the germline V gene. This CDR3 is 14 amino acids long. The CDR3 protein is CVTGRGPLDYGYTF. In DNA form, the CDR3 reads TGTGTCACCGGTAGGGGGCCCTTGGACTATGGCTACACCTTC.

The genes are TRBV9 and TRBJ1-2, with D perhaps matching TRBD1 (5 bases). Germline V CDR1 and CDR2: SGDLS, YYNGEE. The ends were cut back, 3 bases at V and 8 bases at J, with 17 bases in the middle. This CDR3 has 14 residues. The CDR3 nucleotides read TGTGCCAGCAGCGAACCGGGACGGCGAGCGGGCTACACCTTC. Translation: CASSEPGRRAGYTF.

The chain recombines TRBV10-2 with TRBJ2-1; D unclear. Trimming stripped 6 bases from V and 3 bases from J, with 9 bases between. Germline values: CDR1 WSHSY, CDR2 SAAADI. The CDR3 has 13 residues. The CDR3: CASRDSLYNEQFF. CDR3 DNA: TGCGCCAGCAGGGATAGTCTCTACAATGAGCAGTTCTTC.

A remark on this clone: The identical CDR3 is also encoded by other nucleotide sequences in the sample. This chain connects TRBV2 to TRBJ1-2; D call uncertain. CDR1 is SNHLY and CDR2 is FYNNEI in the germline V gene. Trimming pared 6 bases from V and 0 bases from J, leaving 8 bases between. The length of the CDR3 is 13 residues. The CDR3 DNA sequence: TGTGCCAGCAGGAGTTTAGCTAACTATGGCTACACCTTC. Translating gives CASRSLANYGYTF.

On this clone: In the same sample, other DNA sequences code for this CDR3. CDR3 sequence (DNA): TGTGCCAGCAGCTTACAGGGGCAAGAGACCCAGTACTTC. It specifies CASSLQGQETQYF. This chain uses TRBV7-9 with TRBJ2-5, with TRBD1 as a possible D gene (6 bases). V lost 2 bases to trimming and J lost 2 bases, with 6 bases between them. CDR3 length equals 13 residues. CDR1 is SEHNR and CDR2 is FQNEAQ in the germline V gene (reference sequence). The variable domain in full, with the rest retrieved from reference TRBV7-9 and TRBJ2-5, is DTGVSQNPRHKITKRGQNVTFRCDPISEHNRLYWYRQTLGQGPEFLTYFQNEAQLEKSRLLSDRFSAERPKGSFSTLEIQRTEQGDSAMYLCASSLQGQETQYFGPGTRLLVL.

The chain has TRBV27 and TRBJ1-5; D not resolved. In germline, CDR1 is MNHEY, CDR2 SMNVEV (reference sequence). This CDR3 spans 13 amino acids. Trimming pared 3 bases from V and 4 bases from J, leaving 7 bases between. This CDR3 is CASSFGVNQPQHF. CDR3 coding DNA: TGTGCCAGCAGTTTCGGGGTGAATCAGCCCCAGCATTTT.

The chain links TRBV19 to TRBJ1-5, with D uncertain. Germline V CDR1 and CDR2: LNHDA, SQIVND (reference sequence). This CDR3 region has 12 residues. V dropped 5 bases and J dropped 11 bases, with 13 bases sitting between them. Here the CDR3 reads CASSALGMAQHF. The CDR3 nucleotides are TGTGCCAGTAGTGCCCTCGGCATGGCCCAGCATTTT.

The chain joins TRBV6-1 to TRBJ2-7, with D possibly being TRBD1 (6 bases). CDR1 and CDR2 (germline): MNHNS, SASEGT. V was shortened by 7 bases and J by 2 bases, with 18 bases between the two germline ends. CDR3 length equals 15 residues. CDR3 sequence reads: CASTEARGQPYEQYF. The CDR3 region has the DNA TGTGCCAGCACCGAGGCCAGGGGCCAGCCCTACGAGCAGTACTTC.

The chain combines TRBV12-5 with TRBJ2-1, with TRBD1 matching over 9 bases. V gave up 4 bases and J gave up 8 bases; unmatched junction bases: 9. The CDR3 runs 15 residues. Germline CDR1 reads LGHNT; CDR2 reads FRNRAP. As DNA, the CDR3 is TGTGCTAGTGGTTCCGGGACAGGGCCTGGGGATGAGCAGTTCTTC. This codes for CASGSGTGPGDEQFF.

The CDR3 region is CASSSGQGSREQYF. The CDR3 DNA sequence: TGTGCCAGCAGCTCCGGACAGGGGTCGCGGGAGCAGTACTTC. This rearrangement joins TRBV7-6 to TRBJ2-7, with 9 positions matching TRBD1. CDR1 is SGHVS and CDR2 is FNYEAQ in the germline V gene. This CDR3 is 14 amino acids long. With V trimmed by 4 bases and J by 7 bases, 8 bases remained unmatched.

This chain joins TRBV5-4 and TRBJ2-7, with D perhaps being TRBD1 or TRBD2 (5 bases each). Looked up from germline, CDR1 is SGHNT and CDR2 is YYREEE (reference sequence). V was cut by 1 base and J by 3 bases, with 8 bases left in between. This CDR3 region has 13 residues. The DNA for the CDR3 is TGTGCCAGCAGCTTGTGGGGGAACTACGAGCAGTACTTC. As protein: CASSLWGNYEQYF.

The V and J genes are TRBV30 and TRBJ1-5, with 10 bases lining up with TRBD1. This CDR3 has 14 residues. Germline V lookup: CDR1 GTSNPN, CDR2 SVGIG (reference sequence). The V gene end was trimmed by 5 bases and the J gene end by 2 bases; junction bases not matched to a gene: 3. The CDR3 protein is CAWCGTGGNQPQHF. CDR3 DNA: TGTGCCTGGTGCGGGACAGGGGGCAATCAGCCCCAGCATTTT.

As DNA, the CDR3 is TGCGCCAGCAGTGATGAGGACAGGGGTTACGAGCAGTACTTC. It is translated as CASSDEDRGYEQYF. The rearrangement joins TRBV10-2 to TRBJ2-7; TRBD1 matches 9 bases. The V segment lost 3 bases and the J segment 4 bases; nucleotides outside the gene matches: 4. The CDR3 sequence is 14 residues long. In germline, CDR1 is WSHSY, CDR2 SAAADI.

V is TRBV5-1 and J is TRBJ2-5; D possibly matches TRBD1 or TRBD2 (6 bases each). Trimming shortened V by 4 bases and J by 10 bases, and 17 bases separated the two germline ends. Germline V CDR1 and CDR2: SGHRS, YFSETQ. This CDR3 region has 13 residues. CDR3 sequence: CASSGGPGMNQYF. As DNA, the CDR3 is TGCGCCAGCAGCGGGGGGCCAGGAATGAACCAGTACTTC. Looking up the rest from reference TRBV5-1 and TRBJ2-5 gives the full variable domain: KAGVTQTPRYLIKTRGQQVTLSCSPISGHRSVSWYQQTPGQGLQFLFEYFSETQRNKGNFPGRFSGRQFSNSRSEMNVSTLELGDSALYLCASSGGPGMNQYFGPGTRLLVL.

The V and J genes are TRBV7-8 and TRBJ2-1, with 8 positions matching TRBD2. With V trimmed by 2 bases and J by 9 bases, 9 bases remained unmatched. The CDR3 is 15 amino acids. Germline V gene data show CDR1 as SGHVS and CDR2 as FQNEAQ. The CDR3 here is CASSLIASGGSEQFF. DNA of the CDR3: TGTGCCAGCAGCTTAATAGCGAGCGGGGGAAGTGAGCAGTTCTTC.

V and J are TRBV5-4 and TRBJ1-6, with 7 bases aligning to TRBD1. The CDR3 loop spans 14 amino acids. V was clipped by 4 bases and J by 8 bases; unmatched bases: 6. CDR1 is SGHNT, CDR2 YYREEE, per germline (reference sequence). CDR3: CASSPTGDYSPLHF. Here the CDR3 DNA reads TGTGCCAGCAGCCCTACAGGGGATTATTCACCCCTCCACTTT.

The chain employs TRBV4-3 and TRBJ1-4; no clear D gene. The CDR3 contains 14 residues. Trimming removed 0 bases at V and 5 bases at J, with 7 bases between. Per germline, CDR1 LGHNA and CDR2 YSLEER. The DNA for the CDR3 is TGCGCCAGCAGCCAAGATAACGGAAATGAAAAACTGTTTTTT. Its translation is CASSQDNGNEKLFF.

The V and J genes are TRBV5-5 and TRBJ2-1; 9 bases line up with TRBD2. The CDR3 runs to 14 residues. CDR1 and CDR2 from the germline V gene are SGHKS and YYEKEE (reference sequence). J was trimmed by 9 bases and V by 0 bases; bases with no gene match: 4. The CDR3 nucleotides read TGTGCCAGCAGCTTGGCTAGCGGGGTTAGTGAGCAGTTCTTC. This codes for CASSLASGVSEQFF.

Only one count was recorded for this clone. The rearrangement joins TRBV10-3 to TRBJ2-7; D perhaps matches TRBD1 (6 bases). This CDR3 spans 19 amino acids. Germline CDR1 and CDR2: ENHRY and SYGVKD. Trimming took 0 bases from V and 0 from J, leaving 21 bases between them. The CDR3 loop is CAISESDFWWQGSSYEQYF. The CDR3 DNA is TGTGCCATCAGTGAGTCGGATTTTTGGTGGCAGGGGAGCTCCTACGAGCAGTACTTC.

V and J are TRBV30 and TRBJ1-5; 7 bases fit TRBD1. The CDR3 contains 15 residues. The junction had 4 bases not matched to a gene; V was cut back by 2 bases and J by 0 bases. The germline CDR1 and CDR2 sequences are GTSNPN and SVGIG (reference sequence). For the CDR3, the DNA is TGTGCCTGGAGTCCGACAGGGTATAGCAATCAGCCCCAGCATTTT. Its translation: CAWSPTGYSNQPQHF.

The gene calls are TRBV7-2 and TRBJ2-5, with 12 bases that match TRBD2. Germline trimming cut 5 bases from V and 2 bases from J; bases unmatched to any gene: 9. The germline CDR1 and CDR2 sequences are SGHTA and FQGNSA. This CDR3 contains 17 residues. The chain's CDR3 is CASSRASSGGGQETQYF. Written as DNA, the CDR3 is TGTGCCAGCAGCAGGGCGTCTAGCGGGGGGGGTCAAGAGACCCAGTACTTC.

J is TRBJ1-5 and V is TRBV2; D perhaps matches TRBD1 (5 bases). V gave up 4 bases and J gave up 0 bases, with 10 bases separating them. This CDR3 has 15 amino acids. The germline CDR1 and CDR2 sequences are SNHLY and FYNNEI. The CDR3 DNA is TGTGCCAGCAGTGTTTGGGGGAATAGCAATCAGCCCCAGCATTTT. Amino acids: CASSVWGNSNQPQHF. The entire variable domain, with the rest obtained from reference TRBV2 and TRBJ1-5, is as follows: EPEVTQTPSHQVTQMGQEVILRCVPISNHLYFYWYRQILGQKVEFLVSFYNNEISEKSEIFDDQFSVERPDGSNFTLKIRSTKLEDSAMYFCASSVWGNSNQPQHFGDGTRLSIL.